This entry lists 20 T cell receptor beta chains sequenced from one sample in a study of blood T cell repertoires in COVID-19. Sequencing was performed with immunoSEQ multiplex PCR; in TCRdb, only in-frame clones are kept and a portion is missing. Of about 150,000 clones listed, 75% to 90% are singletons. Sequencing was done on a sample of peripheral blood. The origin of the receptors is a man aged 60 to 75 with acute or convalescent COVID-19.

The chain is built from TRBV6-4 and TRBJ2-1; 14 bases match TRBD2. Germline V lookup: CDR1 MRHNA, CDR2 SNTAGT. The V gene end was trimmed by 5 bases and the J gene end by 5 bases; junction bases not matched to a gene: 2. This CDR3 has 15 residues. The CDR3 loop reads CASSRGLAGDNEQFF. The CDR3 region has the DNA TGTGCCAGCAGTCGGGGACTAGCGGGGGACAATGAGCAGTTCTTC.

This chain links TRBV28 with TRBJ1-2, with TRBD1 identical over 8 bases. The V gene's germline CDR1 is MDHEN and CDR2 SYDVKM. The trim removed 5 bases at V and 8 bases at J, leaving 4 bases unmatched. This CDR3 has 12 amino acids. CDR3 nucleotides: TGTGCCAGCAGTACAGGGGGAGGCGGCTACACCTTC. Its translation is CASSTGGGGYTF.

The chain uses TRBV15 and TRBJ1-5; D is undetermined. Trimming left V 5 bases short and J 2 bases short, with 16 bases between. The length of the CDR3 is 16 residues. Germline loops: CDR1 LNHNV, CDR2 YYDKDF (reference sequence). In nucleotides, the CDR3 is TGTGCCACCAGCTACCGGCGGGTAGCGGGCAATCAGCCCCAGCATTTT. This encodes CATSYRRVAGNQPQHF.

The sample holds a few counts of this clone. CDR3 DNA sequence: TGTGCCAGCAGTGCCCCAGGGAACAATGAAAAACTGTTTTTT. This encodes CASSAPGNNEKLFF. J is TRBJ1-4 and V is TRBV27; D is perhaps TRBD1 (5 bases). Germline V CDR1 and CDR2: MNHEY, SMNVEV (reference sequence). The CDR3 loop spans 14 amino acids. V dropped 5 bases and J dropped 5 bases, with 12 bases sitting between them.

This clone was observed a handful of times. The CDR3 DNA sequence: TGTGCCAGCAGTGGACAGGCCGGCTACGGCAATGAGCAGTTCTTC. The encoded protein is CASSGQAGYGNEQFF. The gene calls are TRBV2 and TRBJ2-1, with D maybe TRBD1 (6 bases). Trimming pared 4 bases from V and 6 bases from J, leaving 16 bases between. There are 15 residues in the CDR3. Germline V gene sequence: CDR1 SNHLY, CDR2 FYNNEI.

The chain couples TRBV7-2 to TRBJ1-2, with a possible D match to TRBD1 (5 bases). Germline-derived CDR1 and CDR2 are SGHTA and FQGNSA. V was cut by 5 bases and J by 0 bases, with 13 bases left in between. This CDR3 is built from 15 residues. The DNA for the CDR3 is TGTGCCAGCAGCGGCGGGCCGGGGGCTAACTATGGCTACACCTTC. Translated, it gives CASSGGPGANYGYTF.

The chain joins TRBV6-2 or TRBV6-3 to TRBJ2-5, with D possibly matching TRBD2 (6 bases). CDR3 length: 12 amino acids. CDR1 MNHEY and CDR2 SVGEGT come from the germline V gene. Trimming pared 6 bases from V and 5 bases from J, leaving 10 bases between. CDR3 protein: CASSRREETQYF. CDR3 nucleotide sequence: TGTGCCAGCAGCCGACGGGAGGAGACCCAGTACTTC.

This sequence joins TRBV9 and TRBJ2-2, with 13 bases matching TRBD2. V trimming: 3 bases; J trimming: 0 bases; junction bases outside the gene matches: 2. CDR1 is SGDLS and CDR2 is YYNGEE in the germline V gene. The CDR3 totals 17 residues. In DNA, the CDR3 is TGTGCCAGCAGCGCGGGGACTAGCGGGGCGAACACCGGGGAGCTGTTTTTT. It specifies CASSAGTSGANTGELFF.

This sequence joins TRBV19 and TRBJ2-4; weak D call: TRBD2 (7 bases). The CDR3 runs 15 residues. V was trimmed by 6 bases and J by 1 base, leaving 13 bases between them. Looked up from germline, CDR1 is LNHDA and CDR2 is SQIVND (reference sequence). The chain's CDR3 is CASSNRGAAKNIQYF. The CDR3 coding sequence is TGTGCCAGTAGCAACCGGGGGGCCGCCAAAAACATTCAGTACTTC.

J is TRBJ2-2 and V is TRBV5-1, with D hard to call. The CDR3 has 14 amino acids. Trimming shortened V by 0 bases and J by 1 base, and 4 bases separated the two germline ends. Germline CDR1 SGHRS, CDR2 YFSETQ. CDR3 sequence reads: CASSLGRNTGELFF. CDR3 DNA sequence: TGCGCCAGCAGCTTGGGGAGGAACACCGGGGAGCTGTTTTTT.

This clone was counted a few times. In DNA, the CDR3 is TGTGCCAGCAGCGTAGCTGCGGTCACCGGGGAGCTGTTTTTT. It codes for CASSVAAVTGELFF. The chain uses TRBV9 and TRBJ2-2; D is uncertain. V was trimmed by 0 bases and J by 4 bases, leaving 7 bases between them. The germline CDR1 and CDR2 sequences are SGDLS and YYNGEE. The CDR3 consists of 14 residues.

The rearrangement links TRBV5-4 to TRBJ1-1; possible D gene TRBD1, 6 bases. The length of the CDR3 is 15 residues. Germline assignment: CDR1 SGHNT and CDR2 YYREEE (reference sequence). The V and J ends lost 2 bases and 0 bases respectively, with 11 bases between them. The CDR3 nucleotides read TGTGCCAGCAGCTTCAGAGACAGGTTGAACACTGAAGCTTTCTTT. It specifies CASSFRDRLNTEAFF.

The table lists this clone with a count of one. A read error may produce the germline difference seen at one junction end. CDR3 in DNA: TGTGCCCGCAGCGGGGGGGGAGTGGGTGAGCAGTTCTTC. This translates into CARSGGGVGEQFF. The chain couples TRBV14 to TRBJ2-1, with 10 nucleotides matching TRBD2. From germline, CDR1 is SGHDN and CDR2 FVKESK. CDR3 length: 13 amino acids.

This clone was detected only once. The gene calls are TRBV7-2 and TRBJ2-1; perhaps TRBD2 as D (6 bases). This CDR3 is built from 15 residues. CDR1 is SGHTA, CDR2 FQGNSA, per germline. Trimming stripped 1 base from V and 10 bases from J, with 17 bases between. The CDR3 protein is CASSLGASRGREQFF. The CDR3 DNA reads as TGTGCCAGCAGCTTAGGTGCTAGTCGGGGGAGGGAGCAGTTCTTC. Based on the CDR3 plus reference TRBV7-2 and TRBJ2-1, the full variable domain is GAGVSQSPSNKVTEKGKDVELRCDPISGHTALYWYRQSLGQGLEFLIYFQGNSAPDKSGLPSDRFSAERTGGSVSTLTIQRTQQEDSAVYLCASSLGASRGREQFFGPGTRLTVL.

The CDR3 protein is CASSWEGGAYGYTF. CDR3 coding DNA: TGTGCCAGCAGTTGGGAGGGGGGCGCCTATGGCTACACCTTC. V usage is TRBV28 and J usage is TRBJ1-2; D might be TRBD1 (6 bases). The CDR3 consists of 14 residues. CDR1 and CDR2 from the germline V gene are MDHEN and SYDVKM. Trimming stripped 4 bases from V and 4 bases from J, with 13 bases between.

This clone was seen a single time. The CDR3 sequence is CASGRSGYFYEQYF. CDR3 DNA: TGTGCCAGCGGCCGCAGCGGGTACTTCTACGAGCAGTACTTC. The rearrangement links TRBV5-6 to TRBJ2-7, with D tentatively TRBD2 (6 bases). The CDR3 is 14 amino acids. In germline, CDR1 is SGHDT, CDR2 YYEEEE. The V gene lost 7 bases and the J gene lost 3 bases, with 17 bases spanning the gap. Filled out from reference TRBV5-6 and TRBJ2-7, the complete variable domain reads DAGVTQSPTHLIKTRGQQVTLRCSPKSGHDTVSWYQQALGQGPQFIFQYYEEEERQRGNFPDRFSGHQFPNYSSELNVNALLLGDSALYLCASGRSGYFYEQYFGPGTRLTVT.

The genes are TRBV6-5 and TRBJ2-6, with a tentative D call TRBD2 (6 bases). V shed 0 bases and J shed 2 bases, with 8 bases lying between them. CDR3 length: 16 residues. The germline gives CDR1 MNHEY, CDR2 SVGAGI. In DNA, the CDR3 is TGTGCCAGCAGTTACTCTGGAGGGACTGGGGCCAACGTCCTGACTTTC. This gives the protein CASSYSGGTGANVLTF.

The CDR3 nucleotides are TGTGCCAGTAGTATTACGGGGGTGGGCTATGGCTACACCTTC. Its protein product is CASSITGVGYGYTF. This rearrangement joins TRBV19 to TRBJ1-2; perhaps TRBD1 as D (5 bases). The CDR3 consists of 14 residues. The ends were cut back, 3 bases at V and 4 bases at J, with 12 bases in the middle. Germline V gene sequence: CDR1 LNHDA, CDR2 SQIVND (reference sequence). Complete variable domain (other parts from reference TRBV19 and TRBJ1-2): DGGITQSPKYLFRKEGQNVTLSCEQNLNHDAMYWYRQDPGQGLRLIYYSQIVNDFQKGDIAEGYSVSREKKESFPLTVTSAQKNPTAFYLCASSITGVGYGYTFGSGTRLTVV.

The chain combines TRBV10-3 with TRBJ2-7; 9 bases line up with TRBD2. The junction had 13 bases not matched to a gene; V was cut back by 3 bases and J by 7 bases. CDR3 length: 16 amino acids. Germline CDR1 reads ENHRY; CDR2 reads SYGVKD. The CDR3 is CAISDLVAGVSREQYF. The CDR3 DNA reads TGTGCCATCAGTGATTTGGTAGCGGGAGTATCGAGGGAGCAGTACTTC.

The chain has TRBV15 and TRBJ2-5, with TRBD1 identical over 7 bases. Trimming removed 3 bases from V and 4 bases from J; junction bases left unmatched: 11. Germline-derived CDR1 and CDR2 are LNHNV and YYDKDF (reference sequence). The CDR3 is 16 amino acids. CDR3 protein: CATSSTGARAGETQYF. Written as DNA, the CDR3 is TGTGCCACCAGCAGTACAGGGGCCAGAGCTGGAGAGACCCAGTACTTC.